This T cell receptor (beta chain) comes out of a study of T cells in Graves' hyperthyroidism and ophthalmopathy. Study findings and constraints: Most clonotypes expanded in the thyroid (above 0.001) were also present in blood. By a 13 V-J model, ophthalmopathy was set apart from stable hyperthyroidism.

RNA transcripts were the template for amplifying TCR beta CDR3 regions. HTBI primers drove first-round RT-PCR of the TCR CDR3. TCRdb re-derived calls from the multiplex PCR reads in MiXCR, one entry per CDR3 protein. Counted here are roughly 400,000 distinct CDR3 sequences, roughly 14% occurring once; the ten biggest clones make up roughly 26%. This clonotype was seen more than once but under ten times. Antigen unknown. The V end was cut by 4 bases, the J end by 8 bases, with 15 bases between. The CDR3 is 14 amino acids. CDR1 and CDR2 from the germline V gene are SGHRS and YFSETQ. Clinical symptoms, serum thyroxine and TRAb, thyroid ultrasound and orbital computed tomography together formed the diagnostic basis. This sample holds PBMCs from roughly 10 ml fresh peripheral blood.

Sequenced: blood. This TCR came from a woman under 30 with Graves' hyperthyroidism that later progressed to Graves' ophthalmopathy. The chain carries TRBV5-1 and TRBJ2-2, with D unclear. For the CDR3, the DNA is TGCGCCAGCAGCCTGGACCAGGCAAGAGGGGAGCTGTTTTTT. The encoded protein is CASSLDQARGELFF.